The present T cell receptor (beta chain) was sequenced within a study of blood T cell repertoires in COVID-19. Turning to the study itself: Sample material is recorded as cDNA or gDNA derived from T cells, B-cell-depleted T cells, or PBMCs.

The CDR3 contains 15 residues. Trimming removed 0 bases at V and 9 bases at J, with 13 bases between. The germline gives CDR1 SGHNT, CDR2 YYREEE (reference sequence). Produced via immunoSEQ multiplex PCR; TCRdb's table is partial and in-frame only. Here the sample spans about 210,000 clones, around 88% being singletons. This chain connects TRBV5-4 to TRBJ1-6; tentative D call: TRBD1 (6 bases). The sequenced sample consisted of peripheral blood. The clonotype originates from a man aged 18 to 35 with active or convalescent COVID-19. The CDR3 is CASSLDQGRVSPLHF. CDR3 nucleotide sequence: TGTGCCAGCAGCTTGGACCAGGGGCGAGTTTCACCCCTCCACTTT.